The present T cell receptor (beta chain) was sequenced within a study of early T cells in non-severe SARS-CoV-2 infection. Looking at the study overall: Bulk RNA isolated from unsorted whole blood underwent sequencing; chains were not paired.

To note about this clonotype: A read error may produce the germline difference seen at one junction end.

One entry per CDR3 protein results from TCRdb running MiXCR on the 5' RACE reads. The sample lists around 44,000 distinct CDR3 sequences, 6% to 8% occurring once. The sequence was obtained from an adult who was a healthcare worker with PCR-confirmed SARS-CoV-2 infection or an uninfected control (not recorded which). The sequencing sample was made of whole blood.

The CDR3 bases are TGCGCCAGCAGTGAGAGAGCCCCATTAGGTTTC. It codes for CASSERAPLGF. This chain uses TRBV10-2 with TRBJ2-5; D not resolved. The CDR3 loop spans 11 amino acids. The V gene's germline CDR1 is WSHSY and CDR2 SAAADI.